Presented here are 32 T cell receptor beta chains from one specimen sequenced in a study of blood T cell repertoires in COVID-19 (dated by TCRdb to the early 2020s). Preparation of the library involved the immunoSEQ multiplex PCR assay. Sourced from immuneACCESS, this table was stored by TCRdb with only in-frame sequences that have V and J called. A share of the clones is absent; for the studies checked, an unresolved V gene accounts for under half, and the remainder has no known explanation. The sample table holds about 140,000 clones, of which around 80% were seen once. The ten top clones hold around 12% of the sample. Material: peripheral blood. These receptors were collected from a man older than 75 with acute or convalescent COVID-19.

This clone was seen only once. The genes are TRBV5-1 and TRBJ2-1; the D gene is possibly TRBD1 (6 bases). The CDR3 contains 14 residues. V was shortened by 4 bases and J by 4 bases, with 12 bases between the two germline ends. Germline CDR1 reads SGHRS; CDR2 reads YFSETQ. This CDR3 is CASSVGQRYNEQFF. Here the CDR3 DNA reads TGCGCCAGCAGCGTCGGACAGAGGTACAATGAGCAGTTCTTC.

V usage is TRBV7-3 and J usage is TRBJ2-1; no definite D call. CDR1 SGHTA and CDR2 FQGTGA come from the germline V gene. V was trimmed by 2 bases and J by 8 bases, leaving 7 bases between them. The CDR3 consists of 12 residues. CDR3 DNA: TGTGCCAGCAGCTTAGTAAGCGATGAGCAGTTCTTC. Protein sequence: CASSLVSDEQFF.

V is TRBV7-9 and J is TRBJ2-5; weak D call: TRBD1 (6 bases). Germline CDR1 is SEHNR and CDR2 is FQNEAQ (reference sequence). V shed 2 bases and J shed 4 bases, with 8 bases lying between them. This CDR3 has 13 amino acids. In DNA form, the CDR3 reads TGTGCCAGCAGCTTAACAGGGACAGAGACCCAGTACTTC. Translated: CASSLTGTETQYF.

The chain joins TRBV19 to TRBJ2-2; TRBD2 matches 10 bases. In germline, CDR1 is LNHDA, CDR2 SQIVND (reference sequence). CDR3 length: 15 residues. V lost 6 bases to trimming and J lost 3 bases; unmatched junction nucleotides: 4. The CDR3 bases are TGTGCCAGTAGACCAAGCGGGGGGGACACCGGGGAGCTGTTTTTT. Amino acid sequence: CASRPSGGDTGELFF.

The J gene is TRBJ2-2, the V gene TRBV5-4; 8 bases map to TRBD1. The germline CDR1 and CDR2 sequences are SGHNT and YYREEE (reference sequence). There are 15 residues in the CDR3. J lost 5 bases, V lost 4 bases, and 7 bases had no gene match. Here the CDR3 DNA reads TGTGCCAGCAGCGTGAGGACAGGGATTACCGGGGAGCTGTTTTTT. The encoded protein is CASSVRTGITGELFF.

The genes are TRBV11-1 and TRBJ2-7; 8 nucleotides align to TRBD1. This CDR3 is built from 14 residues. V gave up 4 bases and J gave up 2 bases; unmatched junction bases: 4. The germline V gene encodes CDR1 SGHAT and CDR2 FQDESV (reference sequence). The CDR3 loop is CASSSGQGTYEQYF. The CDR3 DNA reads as TGTGCCAGCAGCTCCGGACAGGGAACCTACGAGCAGTACTTC.

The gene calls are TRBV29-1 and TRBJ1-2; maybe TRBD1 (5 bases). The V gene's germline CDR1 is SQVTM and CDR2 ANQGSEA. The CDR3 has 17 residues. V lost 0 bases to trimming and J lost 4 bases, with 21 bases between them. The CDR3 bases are TGCAGCGTTGAAGATTCATTAAACAGGCGTTACCCCTATGGCTACACCTTC. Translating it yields CSVEDSLNRRYPYGYTF. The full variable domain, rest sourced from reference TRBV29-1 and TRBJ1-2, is SAVISQKPSRDICQRGTSLTIQCQVDSQVTMMFWYRQQPGQSLTLIATANQGSEATYESGFVIDKFPISRPNLTFSTLTVSNMSPEDSSIYLCSVEDSLNRRYPYGYTFGSGTRLTVV.

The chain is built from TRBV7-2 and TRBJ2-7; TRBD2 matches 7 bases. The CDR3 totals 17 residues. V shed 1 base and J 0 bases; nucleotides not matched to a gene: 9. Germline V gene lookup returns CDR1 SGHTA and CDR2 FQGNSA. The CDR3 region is CASSLVPGLVSSYEQYF. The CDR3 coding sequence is TGTGCCAGCAGCTTAGTCCCCGGACTAGTGAGCTCCTACGAGCAGTACTTC.

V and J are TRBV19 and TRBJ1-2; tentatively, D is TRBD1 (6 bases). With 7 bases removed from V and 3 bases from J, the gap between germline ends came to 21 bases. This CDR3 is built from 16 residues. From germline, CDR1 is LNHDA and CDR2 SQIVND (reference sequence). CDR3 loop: CASTQMGRQEDYGYTF. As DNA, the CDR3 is TGTGCCAGTACCCAGATGGGGAGACAGGAAGACTATGGCTACACCTTC.

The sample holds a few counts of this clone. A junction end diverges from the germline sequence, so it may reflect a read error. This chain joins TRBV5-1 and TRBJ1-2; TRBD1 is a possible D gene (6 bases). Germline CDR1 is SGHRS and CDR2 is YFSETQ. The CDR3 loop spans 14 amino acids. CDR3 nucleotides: TGCGCCAGCAGCCCGGGGGGGACACCCCTAGTTTTCAACTTC. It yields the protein CASSPGGTPLVFNF.

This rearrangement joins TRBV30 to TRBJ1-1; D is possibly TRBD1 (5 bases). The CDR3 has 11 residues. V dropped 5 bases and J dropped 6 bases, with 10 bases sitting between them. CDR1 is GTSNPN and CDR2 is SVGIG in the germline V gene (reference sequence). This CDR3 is CAWGGGSEAFF. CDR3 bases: TGTGCCTGGGGGGGAGGGTCTGAAGCTTTCTTT.

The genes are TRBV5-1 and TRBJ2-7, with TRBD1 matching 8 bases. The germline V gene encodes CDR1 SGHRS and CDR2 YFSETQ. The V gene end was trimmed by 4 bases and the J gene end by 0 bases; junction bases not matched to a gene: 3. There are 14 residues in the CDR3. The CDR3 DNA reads TGCGCCAGCAGCCGGGACAGGAGCTCCTACGAGCAGTACTTC. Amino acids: CASSRDRSSYEQYF.

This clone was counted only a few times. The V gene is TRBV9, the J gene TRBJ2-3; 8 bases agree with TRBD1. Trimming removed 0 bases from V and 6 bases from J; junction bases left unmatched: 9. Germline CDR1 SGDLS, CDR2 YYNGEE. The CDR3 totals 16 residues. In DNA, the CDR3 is TGTGCCAGCAGCGTAGGACCTCAGGGGGCTAGGGATACGCAGTATTTT. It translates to CASSVGPQGARDTQYF.

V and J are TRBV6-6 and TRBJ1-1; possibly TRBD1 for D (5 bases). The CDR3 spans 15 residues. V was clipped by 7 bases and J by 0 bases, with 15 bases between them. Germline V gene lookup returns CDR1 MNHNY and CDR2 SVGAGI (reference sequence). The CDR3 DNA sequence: TGTGCCAGCACCCCAGGGCTGGGGATGAACACTGAAGCTTTCTTT. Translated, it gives CASTPGLGMNTEAFF.

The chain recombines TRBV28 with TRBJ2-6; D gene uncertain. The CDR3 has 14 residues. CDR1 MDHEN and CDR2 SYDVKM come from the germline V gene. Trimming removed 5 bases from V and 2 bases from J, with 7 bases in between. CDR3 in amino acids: CASSQATGANVLTF. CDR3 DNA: TGTGCCAGCAGTCAGGCTACTGGGGCCAACGTCCTGACTTTC. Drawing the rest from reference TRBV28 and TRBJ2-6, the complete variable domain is DVKVTQSSRYLVKRTGEKVFLECVQDMDHENMFWYRQDPGLGLRLIYFSYDVKMKEKGDIPEGYSVSREKKERFSLILESASTNQTSMYLCASSQATGANVLTFGAGSRLTVL.

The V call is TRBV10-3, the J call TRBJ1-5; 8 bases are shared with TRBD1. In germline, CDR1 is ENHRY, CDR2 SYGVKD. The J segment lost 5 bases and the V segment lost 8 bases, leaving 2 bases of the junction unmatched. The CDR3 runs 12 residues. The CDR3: CAIGQGDQPQHF. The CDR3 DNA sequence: TGTGCCATCGGACAGGGCGATCAGCCCCAGCATTTT.

Here the CDR3 DNA reads TGTGCCAGCAGCTTGGGACACCCGGATCAGCCCCAGCATTTT. Translation: CASSLGHPDQPQHF. The gene calls are TRBV5-8 and TRBJ1-5, with D uncertain. Germline values: CDR1 SGHTS, CDR2 YDEGEE. The CDR3 is 14 amino acids. V was shortened by 0 bases and J by 5 bases, with 9 bases between the two germline ends.

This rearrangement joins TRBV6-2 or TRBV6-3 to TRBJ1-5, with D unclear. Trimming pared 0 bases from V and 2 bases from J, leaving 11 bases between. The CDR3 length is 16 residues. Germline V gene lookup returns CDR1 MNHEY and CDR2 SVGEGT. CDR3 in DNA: TGTGCCAGCAGTTACTCGTACCTCTCGGGCAATCAGCCCCAGCATTTT. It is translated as CASSYSYLSGNQPQHF.

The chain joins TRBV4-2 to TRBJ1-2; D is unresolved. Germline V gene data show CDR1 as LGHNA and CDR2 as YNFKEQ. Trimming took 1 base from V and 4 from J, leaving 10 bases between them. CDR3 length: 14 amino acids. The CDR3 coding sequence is TGTGCCAGCAGCCAAGGAGAGGGTCGCTATGGCTACACCTTC. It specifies CASSQGEGRYGYTF.

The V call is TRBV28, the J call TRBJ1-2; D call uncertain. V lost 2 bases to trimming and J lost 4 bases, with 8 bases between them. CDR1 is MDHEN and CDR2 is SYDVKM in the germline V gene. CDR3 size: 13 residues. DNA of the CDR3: TGTGCCAGCAGTTTAGAGGGCATCTATGGCTACACCTTC. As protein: CASSLEGIYGYTF.

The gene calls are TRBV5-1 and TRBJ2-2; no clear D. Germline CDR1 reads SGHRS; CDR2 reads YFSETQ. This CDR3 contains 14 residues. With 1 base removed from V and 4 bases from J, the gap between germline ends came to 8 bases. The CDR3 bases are TGCGCCAGCAGCTTGTGGCGGAGCACCGGGGAGCTGTTTTTT. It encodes CASSLWRSTGELFF.

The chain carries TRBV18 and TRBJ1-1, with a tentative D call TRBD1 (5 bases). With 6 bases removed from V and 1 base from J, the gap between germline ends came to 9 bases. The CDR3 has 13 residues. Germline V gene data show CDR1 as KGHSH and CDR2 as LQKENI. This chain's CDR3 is CASSPTGNTEAFF. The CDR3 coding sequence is TGTGCCAGCTCCCCAACAGGGAACACTGAAGCTTTCTTT.

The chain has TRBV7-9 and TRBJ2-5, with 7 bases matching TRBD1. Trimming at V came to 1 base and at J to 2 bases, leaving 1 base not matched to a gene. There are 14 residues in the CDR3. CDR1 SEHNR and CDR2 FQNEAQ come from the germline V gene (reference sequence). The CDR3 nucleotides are TGTGCCAGCAGCTTAGTCAGGGGGCAAGAGACCCAGTACTTC. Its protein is CASSLVRGQETQYF. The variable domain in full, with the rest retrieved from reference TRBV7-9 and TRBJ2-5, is DTGVSQNPRHKITKRGQNVTFRCDPISEHNRLYWYRQTLGQGPEFLTYFQNEAQLEKSRLLSDRFSAERPKGSFSTLEIQRTEQGDSAMYLCASSLVRGQETQYFGPGTRLLVL.

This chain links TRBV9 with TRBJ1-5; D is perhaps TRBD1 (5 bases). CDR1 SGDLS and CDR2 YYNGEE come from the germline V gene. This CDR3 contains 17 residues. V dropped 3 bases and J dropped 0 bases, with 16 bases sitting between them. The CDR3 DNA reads TGTGCCAGCAGCGCGGGGGGAGGACGGGATAGCAATCAGCCCCAGCATTTT. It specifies CASSAGGGRDSNQPQHF.

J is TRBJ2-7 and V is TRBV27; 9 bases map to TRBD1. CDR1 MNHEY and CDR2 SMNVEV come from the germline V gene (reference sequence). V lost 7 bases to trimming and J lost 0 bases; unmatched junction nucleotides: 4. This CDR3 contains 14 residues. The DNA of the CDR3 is TGTGCCAGCAAGGGGACAGGGTCCTCCTACGAGCAGTACTTC. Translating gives CASKGTGSSYEQYF.

The CDR3 nucleotides are TGTGCCAGTCAGGGCAGGATTAAAAACATTCAGTACTTC. Residues: CASQGRIKNIQYF. The chain carries TRBV2 and TRBJ2-4; D may be TRBD1 (5 bases). V was shortened by 9 bases and J by 4 bases, with 13 bases between the two germline ends. CDR3 size: 13 residues. Per the germline V gene, CDR1 is SNHLY and CDR2 is FYNNEI.

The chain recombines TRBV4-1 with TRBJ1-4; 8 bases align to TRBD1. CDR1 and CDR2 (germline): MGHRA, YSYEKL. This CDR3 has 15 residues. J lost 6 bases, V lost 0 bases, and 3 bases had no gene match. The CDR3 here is CASSQEGQGDEKLFF. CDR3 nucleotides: TGCGCCAGCAGCCAAGAAGGACAGGGAGATGAAAAACTGTTTTTT.

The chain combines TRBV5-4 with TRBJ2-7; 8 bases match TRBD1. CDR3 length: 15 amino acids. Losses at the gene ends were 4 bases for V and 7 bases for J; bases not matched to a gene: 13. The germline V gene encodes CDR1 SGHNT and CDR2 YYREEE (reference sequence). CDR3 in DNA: TGTGCCAGCAGCCAGGGGGCCCCCTCTTCCAGGGAGCAGTACTTC. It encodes CASSQGAPSSREQYF.

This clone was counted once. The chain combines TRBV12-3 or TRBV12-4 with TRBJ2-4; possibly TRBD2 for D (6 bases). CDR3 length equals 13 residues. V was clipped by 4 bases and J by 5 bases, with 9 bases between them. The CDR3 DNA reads TGTGCCAGCAGTTCTACGGGGGAAAACATTCAGTACTTC. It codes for CASSSTGENIQYF.

The CDR3 sequence: CASSFKGGDRGKLFF. DNA for the CDR3: TGTGCCAGCAGCTTTAAGGGAGGGGACAGGGGAAAACTGTTTTTT. This rearrangement joins TRBV5-6 to TRBJ1-4; 10 bases agree with TRBD1. Germline V gives CDR1 SGHDT, CDR2 YYEEEE. The length of the CDR3 is 15 residues. Losses at the gene ends were 2 bases for V and 10 bases for J; bases not matched to a gene: 8.

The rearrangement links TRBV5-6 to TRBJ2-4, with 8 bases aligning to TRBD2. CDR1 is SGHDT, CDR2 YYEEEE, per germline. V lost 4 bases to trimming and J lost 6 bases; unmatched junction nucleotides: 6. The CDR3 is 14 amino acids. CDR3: CASSPGGVANIQYF. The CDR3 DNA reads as TGTGCCAGCAGCCCCGGGGGGGTCGCAAACATTCAGTACTTC.

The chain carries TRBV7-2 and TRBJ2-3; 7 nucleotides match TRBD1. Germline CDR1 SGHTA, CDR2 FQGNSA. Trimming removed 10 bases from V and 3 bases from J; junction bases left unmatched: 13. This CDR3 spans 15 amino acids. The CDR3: CATWTGIQFTDTQYF. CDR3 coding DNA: TGTGCCACGTGGACAGGCATACAGTTTACAGATACGCAGTATTTT.